One sample yielded the 20 T cell receptor beta chains listed below, sequenced in a study of T-cell reconstitution after alpha-beta-depleted transplantation in children. Researchers prepared the TCRbeta library using unique molecular identifiers, the study reports. In TCRdb, the PCR reads were re-called with MiXCR into one record per CDR3 protein. The sample yields fewer than 450,000 distinct CDR3 sequences, about 17% seen once. The source material was PBMCs, mostly from graft donor cells, sampled 360 days after TCRalphabeta/CD19-depleted stem cell transplant. The source is a male patient aged 2 to 10 who had a stem cell transplant for acute lymphoblastic leukemia, so the T cells may come from the graft donor.

This clonotype was found a few times. The chain links TRBV9 to TRBJ2-2; D ambiguous. V lost 7 bases, J lost 4 bases, and 8 bases lay in between. This CDR3 has 12 amino acids. Germline CDR1 reads SGDLS; CDR2 reads YYNGEE. The CDR3 region is CASSHPTGELFF. The CDR3, as DNA: TGTGCCAGCTCACACCCCACCGGGGAGCTGTTTTTT.

The chain has TRBV13 and TRBJ2-3; no firm D call. Germline lookup yields CDR1 PRHDT and CDR2 FYEKMQ (reference sequence). Trimming shortened V by 3 bases and J by 7 bases, and 14 bases separated the two germline ends. The CDR3 length is 14 residues. CDR3 residues: CASSLSSGRHTQYF. In DNA, the CDR3 is TGTGCCAGCAGCTTGTCGTCCGGGCGCCATACGCAGTATTTT.

This chain joins TRBV5-1 and TRBJ2-7; 9 bases fit TRBD1. The germline V gene has CDR1 SGHRS and CDR2 YFSETQ. The CDR3 length is 14 residues. V lost 0 bases and J lost 6; bases outside the gene matches: 4. The CDR3 DNA follows: TGCGCCAGCAGCTTGGGGGACAGGGCAGGCGAGCAGTACTTC. It is translated as CASSLGDRAGEQYF.

This clonotype was counted only a few times. This chain connects TRBV7-6 to TRBJ2-5, with 8 bases aligning to TRBD1. The CDR3 consists of 14 residues. Germline assignment: CDR1 SGHVS and CDR2 FNYEAQ. Trimming cost V 2 bases and J 4 bases; bases outside gene matches: 3. DNA for the CDR3: TGTGCCAGCAGCTTACTACAGGGGGTAGAGACCCAGTACTTC. Translation gives CASSLLQGVETQYF.

This clonotype was recorded once. The genes are TRBV27 and TRBJ2-1; 10 bases line up with TRBD2. V shed 5 bases and J 12 bases; nucleotides not matched to a gene: 16. The CDR3 is made up of 16 amino acids. Germline V gene data show CDR1 as MNHEY and CDR2 as SMNVEV (reference sequence). The CDR3 reads CASSREAGGPWLGQFF. The CDR3 coding sequence is TGTGCCAGCAGTCGCGAAGCGGGAGGGCCGTGGTTGGGGCAGTTCTTC.

The rearrangement joins TRBV3-1 to TRBJ2-1; D is possibly TRBD2 (5 bases). The germline gives CDR1 LGHDT, CDR2 YNNKEL (reference sequence). The CDR3 has 15 residues. Trimming took 4 bases from V and 6 from J, leaving 16 bases between them. CDR3 region: CASSRPEGVFNEQFF. CDR3 bases: TGTGCCAGCAGCCGCCCTGAGGGAGTGTTCAATGAGCAGTTCTTC.

There are a few counts of this clonotype. The genes are TRBV14 and TRBJ2-3; weak D call: TRBD1 (6 bases). CDR1 is SGHDN and CDR2 is FVKESK in the germline V gene. V was clipped by 5 bases and J by 5 bases, with 17 bases between them. The CDR3 extends over 15 amino acids. In DNA, the CDR3 is TGTGCCAGCAGCTTGACCCCGGGCAGGGGAGATACGCAGTATTTT. This translates into CASSLTPGRGDTQYF.

The V call is TRBV18, the J call TRBJ2-3; 9 nucleotides align to TRBD1. The CDR3 runs to 18 residues. CDR1 is KGHSH and CDR2 is LQKENI in the germline V gene. Losses at the gene ends were 3 bases for V and 3 bases for J; bases not matched to a gene: 13. Here the CDR3 reads CASSPGTGMLSRTDTQYF. The DNA of the CDR3 is TGTGCCAGCTCACCCGGGACAGGGATGCTATCTCGAACAGATACGCAGTATTTT.

This clonotype was detected a few times. The chain couples TRBV5-1 to TRBJ2-3; 13 bases line up with TRBD2. V lost 3 bases and J lost 0; bases outside the gene matches: 7. This CDR3 comprises 18 residues. From germline, CDR1 is SGHRS and CDR2 YFSETQ. In DNA, the CDR3 is TGCGCCAGCAGCTCGGGACTAGCGGGACTCACTAGCACAGATACGCAGTATTTT. Its translation is CASSSGLAGLTSTDTQYF.

The chain employs TRBV2 and TRBJ2-6; D remains ambiguous. This CDR3 comprises 13 residues. Germline CDR1 is SNHLY and CDR2 is FYNNEI. Trimming removed 7 bases from V and 0 bases from J, with 4 bases in between. The CDR3 is CASNPSGANVLTF. CDR3 sequence (DNA): TGTGCCAGCAATCCCTCTGGGGCCAACGTCCTGACTTTC. The full variable domain, with the rest looked up from reference TRBV2 and TRBJ2-6, is EPEVTQTPSHQVTQMGQEVILRCVPISNHLYFYWYRQILGQKVEFLVSFYNNEISEKSEIFDDQFSVERPDGSNFTLKIRSTKLEDSAMYFCASNPSGANVLTFGAGSRLTVL.

Ten or more counts support this clonotype. The V call is TRBV27, the J call TRBJ2-5; TRBD2 might be the D (5 bases). This CDR3 contains 13 residues. Germline CDR1 is MNHEY and CDR2 is SMNVEV (reference sequence). V gave up 4 bases and J gave up 5 bases, with 11 bases separating them. CDR3 bases: TGTGCCAGCAGTTCCATGGAGGAGGAGACCCAGTACTTC. Residues: CASSSMEEETQYF.

This clonotype came up a few times. The V call is TRBV25-1, the J call TRBJ1-1; D gene unclear. Germline CDR1 reads MGHDK; CDR2 reads SYGVNS. The CDR3 consists of 16 residues. The V and J ends lost 4 bases and 2 bases respectively, with 17 bases between them. CDR3 DNA: TGTGCCAGCAGTGCCCTCGACCCGGGCGGCAACACTGAAGCTTTCTTT. This encodes CASSALDPGGNTEAFF.

Ten or more counts support this clonotype. This chain links TRBV30 with TRBJ2-2; tentative D call: TRBD2 (5 bases). CDR3 length equals 13 residues. The germline CDR1 and CDR2 sequences are GTSNPN and SVGIG (reference sequence). The V and J ends lost 3 bases and 4 bases respectively, with 9 bases between them. CDR3 amino acids: CAWRMSGTGELFF. As DNA, the CDR3 is TGTGCCTGGAGGATGAGCGGCACCGGGGAGCTGTTTTTT. Full variable domain (rest looked up from reference TRBV30 and TRBJ2-2): SQTIHQWPATLVQPVGSPLSLECTVEGTSNPNLYWYRQAAGRGLQLLFYSVGIGQISSEVPQNLSASRPQDRQFILSSKKLLLSDSGFYLCAWRMSGTGELFFGEGSRLTVL.

The chain carries TRBV12-3 or TRBV12-4 and TRBJ2-6; D may match TRBD1 or TRBD2 (6 bases each). This CDR3 contains 20 residues. Trimming left V 3 bases short and J 0 bases short, with 21 bases between. CDR3: CASSFLARGLIDSGANVLTF. CDR3 nucleotides: TGTGCCAGCAGTTTCTTAGCACGGGGGCTTATAGACTCTGGGGCCAACGTCCTGACTTTC.

This clonotype was picked up a small number of times. The chain couples TRBV20-1 to TRBJ2-5; tentatively, D is TRBD1 (6 bases). The ends were cut back, 0 bases at V and 2 bases at J, with 19 bases in the middle. CDR3 size: 17 residues. Looked up from germline, CDR1 is DFQATT and CDR2 is SNEGSKA (reference sequence). The CDR3 sequence is CSARDRKGVWGQETQYF. CDR3 coding DNA: TGCAGTGCTAGAGATCGGAAGGGGGTTTGGGGACAAGAGACCCAGTACTTC.

The chain employs TRBV5-1 and TRBJ1-5; D not resolved. Germline CDR1 reads SGHRS; CDR2 reads YFSETQ. The CDR3 contains 14 residues. The V end was cut by 1 base, the J end by 0 bases, with 5 bases between. DNA for the CDR3: TGCGCCAGCAGCTTGACGCATAGCAATCAGCCCCAGCATTTT. This gives the protein CASSLTHSNQPQHF.

This clonotype was seen only a few times. The genes are TRBV6-2 or TRBV6-3 and TRBJ2-1, with no clear D. The CDR3 consists of 12 residues. The V gene's germline CDR1 is MNHEY and CDR2 SVGEGT. V lost 2 bases, J lost 6 bases, and 5 bases lay in between. The CDR3 DNA sequence: TGTGCCAGCAGTTACAACCGCAATGAGCAGTTCTTC. Protein product: CASSYNRNEQFF.

The chain is built from TRBV28 and TRBJ2-3; no clear D gene. Germline values: CDR1 MDHEN, CDR2 SYDVKM. The length of the CDR3 is 15 residues. Trimming stripped 4 bases from V and 2 bases from J, with 13 bases between. CDR3 nucleotide sequence: TGTGCCAGCAGTTCCGCGGCGCCTTACACAGATACGCAGTATTTT. It specifies CASSSAAPYTDTQYF.

The chain couples TRBV4-2 to TRBJ2-1; 12 bases fit TRBD2. J was trimmed by 2 bases and V by 8 bases; bases with no gene match: 13. The CDR3 contains 18 residues. From germline, CDR1 is LGHNA and CDR2 YNFKEQ. The CDR3 reads CASAQGLAGGPPYNEQFF. The CDR3 nucleotides are TGTGCCAGCGCCCAGGGGCTAGCGGGAGGGCCCCCCTACAATGAGCAGTTCTTC.

This clonotype was observed a few times. The chain recombines TRBV12-3 or TRBV12-4 with TRBJ2-7, with no clear D. The V gene lost 4 bases and the J gene lost 2 bases, with 18 bases spanning the gap. This CDR3 contains 16 residues. CDR3 in amino acids: CASSSAPPPRAYEQYF. The CDR3 nucleotides read TGTGCCAGCAGTTCCGCCCCCCCGCCAAGGGCCTACGAGCAGTACTTC.